The present T cell receptor beta chain was sequenced within a study of CD8+CD57+ T cells in acquired aplastic anemia. Study background: Mean DNA quantity obtained from sorted CD4+ and CD8+ cells was about 3 ug.

Profiling that covered TCR beta VDJ and CDR3 relied on genomic DNA as its template. Using its own MiXCR run on the reads, TCRdb lists one record per CDR3 protein. The sample comprises roughly 180,000 distinct CDR3 sequences, approximately 48% of which are singletons, and approximately 13% rests with the top ten. Sequenced patients had shown CD8+CD57+ cell expansion by flow cytometry. There are 13 residues in the CDR3. Germline V lookup: CDR1 DFQATT, CDR2 SNEGSKA (reference sequence). Trimming removed 6 bases from V and 5 bases from J; junction bases left unmatched: 7. J is TRBJ1-1 and V is TRBV20-1; 9 bases are shared with TRBD1. Sequenced sample: sorted CD4+, CD8+, or CD8+CD57+ T cells (not recorded which) from PBMCs. This receptor was obtained from a human donor with aplastic anemia. The CDR3 bases are TGCAGTGCCGAGACAGGGGGGGGAACTGAAGCTTTCTTT. Its protein product is CSAETGGGTEAFF.